A single sample is the source of the 11 T cell receptor beta chains below, sequenced in a study of blood T cell repertoires in COVID-19 (dated by TCRdb to about 2020). Receptor amplification or capture employed the immunoSEQ multiplex PCR assay. This immuneACCESS table, as held by TCRdb, lists in-frame sequences with V and J called but not all clones. Of the missing ones, under half trace to an unresolved V gene in checked studies; the others have no known cause. The sample yields roughly 220,000 clones; about 86% were counted once. In total, the top ten clones hold approximately 4.2% of the sample. Sequencing was done on a sample of PBMCs or T cells enriched from blood (not recorded which). Every receptor here comes from a woman aged 40 to 50 with acute COVID-19.

This clone was observed a single time. The chain has TRBV9 and TRBJ1-3; 7 bases map to TRBD1. Germline values: CDR1 SGDLS, CDR2 YYNGEE. V trimming: 4 bases; J trimming: 2 bases; junction bases outside the gene matches: 15. There are 18 residues in the CDR3. For the CDR3, the DNA is TGTGCCAGCAGCTCTAGGGACAGTCAGGAGGGTCCTGGAAACACCATATATTTT. This translates into CASSSRDSQEGPGNTIYF.

This rearrangement joins TRBV27 to TRBJ2-1; D gene uncertain. The CDR3 sequence is 11 residues long. Trimming pared 10 bases from V and 9 bases from J, leaving 13 bases between. Germline loops: CDR1 MNHEY, CDR2 SMNVEV (reference sequence). In nucleotides, the CDR3 is TGTGCCACCTCGAATCGAGGTGAGCAGTTCTTC. Translation: CATSNRGEQFF.

V usage is TRBV19 and J usage is TRBJ1-1, with 7 bases fitting TRBD1. This CDR3 has 13 amino acids. Germline V CDR1 and CDR2: LNHDA, SQIVND (reference sequence). Unmatched junction bases numbered 9, after V lost 5 bases and J lost 9 bases. In DNA, the CDR3 is TGTGCCAGTAGTGGACAGGAGTCGTTCCAAGCTTTCTTT. Protein sequence: CASSGQESFQAFF.

This chain joins TRBV5-6 and TRBJ2-2, with TRBD2 matching over 13 bases. The V and J ends lost 1 base and 5 bases, in that order; junction bases with no gene match: 5. The CDR3 covers 17 residues. From germline, CDR1 is SGHDT and CDR2 YYEEEE. CDR3 coding DNA: TGTGCCAGCAGCTTGACCTCACTAGCGGGAGGGACCGGGGAGCTGTTTTTT. This gives the protein CASSLTSLAGGTGELFF.

V is TRBV6-5 and J is TRBJ1-4, with 9 positions matching TRBD1. Germline loops: CDR1 MNHEY, CDR2 SVGAGI. Germline trimming cut 6 bases from V and 7 bases from J; bases unmatched to any gene: 9. The CDR3 spans 15 residues. CDR3 nucleotide sequence: TGTGCCAGCAGCTATACAGGGGGCCAGGCTGAAAAACTGTTTTTT. Translated: CASSYTGGQAEKLFF.

This clone occurred a few times. The CDR3 loop reads CASSQGAGIQYEQYF. CDR3 DNA: TGTGCCAGCAGCCAAGGCGCAGGGATTCAGTACGAGCAGTACTTC. The chain employs TRBV14 and TRBJ2-7, with D possibly TRBD1 on 5 matching bases. CDR1 is SGHDN and CDR2 is FVKESK in the germline V gene. CDR3 length: 15 residues. V lost 1 base to trimming and J lost 4 bases, with 14 bases between them.

The J gene is TRBJ1-2, the V gene TRBV4-2; TRBD1 aligns across 8 bases. V lost 4 bases to trimming and J lost 3 bases; unmatched junction nucleotides: 13. The CDR3 runs 17 residues. Germline V lookup: CDR1 LGHNA, CDR2 YNFKEQ. This chain's CDR3 is CASSLSASGGSDYGYTF. In nucleotides, the CDR3 is TGTGCCAGCAGCCTCAGCGCATCAGGGGGCTCCGACTATGGCTACACCTTC.

This chain joins TRBV30 and TRBJ1-5; 7 bases are shared with TRBD1. V shed 5 bases, J shed 0 bases, and the junction held 4 bases outside the gene matches. This CDR3 has 14 residues. The V gene's germline CDR1 is GTSNPN and CDR2 SVGIG (reference sequence). CDR3 region: CAWGTVNSNQPQHF. CDR3 bases: TGTGCCTGGGGGACAGTAAATAGCAATCAGCCCCAGCATTTT. Together with reference TRBV30 and TRBJ1-5, the CDR3 gives the full variable domain: SQTIHQWPATLVQPVGSPLSLECTVEGTSNPNLYWYRQAAGRGLQLLFYSVGIGQISSEVPQNLSASRPQDRQFILSSKKLLLSDSGFYLCAWGTVNSNQPQHFGDGTRLSIL.

The gene calls are TRBV6-5 and TRBJ2-5; TRBD1 might be the D (6 bases). From germline, CDR1 is MNHEY and CDR2 SVGAGI. Trimming removed 8 bases at V and 6 bases at J, with 13 bases between. CDR3 length: 12 amino acids. In DNA, the CDR3 is TGTGCCAGCTTGGGGGCCGGTAAGACCCAGTACTTC. Its protein is CASLGAGKTQYF.

The V and J genes are TRBV6-5 and TRBJ2-5; 12 bases line up with TRBD2. The ends lost 5 bases at V and 4 bases at J; junction bases unmatched: 5. Germline V gene data show CDR1 as MNHEY and CDR2 as SVGAGI. This CDR3 contains 15 residues. CDR3 DNA sequence: TGTGCCAGCAGTCTCGGGACTAGCGGGCGAGAGACCCAGTACTTC. This translates into CASSLGTSGRETQYF.

Here the CDR3 DNA reads TGCAGCCCCGGGAGAACAGATACGCAGTATTTT. Its translation is CSPGRTDTQYF. The chain combines TRBV20-1 with TRBJ2-3; a weak D match, TRBD2 (6 bases). The germline V gene has CDR1 DFQATT and CDR2 SNEGSKA (reference sequence). The CDR3 spans 11 residues.